The 24 T cell receptor beta chains presented below share a single source sample, sequenced in a study of T cells in Graves' hyperthyroidism and ophthalmopathy. RNA transcripts were the template for amplifying TCR beta CDR3 regions. The study used the HTBI primer set for a first-round RT-PCR of the TCR CDR3. MiXCR was run by TCRdb on the multiplex PCR reads, yielding one entry per CDR3 protein. The table lists some 250,000 distinct CDR3 sequences, approximately 14% of them singletons, with about an eighth in the top ten. Input material: blood. These receptors all stem from a woman in her forties with Graves' hyperthyroidism that later progressed to Graves' ophthalmopathy.

There are many counts of this clonotype. The chain recombines TRBV7-9 with TRBJ1-4; D gene unclear. With 1 base removed from V and 3 bases from J, the gap between germline ends came to 9 bases. The germline gives CDR1 SEHNR, CDR2 FQNEAQ (reference sequence). The CDR3 sequence is 15 residues long. This CDR3 is CASSLGYSSNEKLFF. The CDR3 nucleotides are TGTGCCAGCAGCTTAGGTTACAGCTCTAATGAAAAACTGTTTTTT.

The chain has TRBV12-3 or TRBV12-4 and TRBJ2-7, with TRBD2 matching 7 bases. The CDR3 consists of 13 residues. The trim removed 6 bases at V and 3 bases at J, leaving 5 bases unmatched. The DNA of the CDR3 is TGTGCCAGCAGCATCCCGGGGGGCTACGAGCAGTACTTC. Protein sequence: CASSIPGGYEQYF.

The chain employs TRBV28 and TRBJ2-1; 10 nucleotides align to TRBD2. The junction had 12 bases not matched to a gene; V was cut back by 6 bases and J by 4 bases. The germline V gene has CDR1 MDHEN and CDR2 SYDVKM. The CDR3 length is 17 residues. The CDR3: CASSQAASGSAYNEQFF. The CDR3 DNA reads TGTGCCAGCAGCCAAGCCGCTAGCGGGAGCGCTTACAATGAGCAGTTCTTC. Full variable domain (missing parts from reference TRBV28 and TRBJ2-1): DVKVTQSSRYLVKRTGEKVFLECVQDMDHENMFWYRQDPGLGLRLIYFSYDVKMKEKGDIPEGYSVSREKKERFSLILESASTNQTSMYLCASSQAASGSAYNEQFFGPGTRLTVL.

This clonotype was observed many times. The chain couples TRBV20-1 to TRBJ1-4; TRBD1 is a possible D gene (5 bases). Trimming left V 2 bases short and J 7 bases short, with 8 bases between. The CDR3 loop spans 12 amino acids. Germline loops: CDR1 DFQATT, CDR2 SNEGSKA (reference sequence). The DNA for the CDR3 is TGCAGTGCTAGACAGGGTATTGAAAAACTGTTTTTT. Protein: CSARQGIEKLFF.

The chain employs TRBV6-5 and TRBJ2-7; D unclear. The CDR3 spans 13 residues. CDR1 is MNHEY, CDR2 SVGAGI, per germline. V lost 2 bases, J lost 0 bases, and 5 bases lay in between. Written as DNA, the CDR3 is TGTGCCAGCAGTTACGTGGCCTCCTACGAGCAGTACTTC. This sequence encodes CASSYVASYEQYF.

This chain connects TRBV11-2 to TRBJ2-3, with TRBD1 matching 7 bases. Germline V gives CDR1 SGHAT, CDR2 FQNNGV. This CDR3 is built from 12 residues. V was clipped by 5 bases and J by 11 bases; unmatched bases: 7. The CDR3 spells CASSDRDRQQYF. DNA of the CDR3: TGTGCCAGCAGCGACCGGGACAGACAGCAGTATTTT. The whole variable domain, filled in from reference TRBV11-2 and TRBJ2-3, reads EAGVAQSPRYKIIEKRQSVAFWCNPISGHATLYWYQQILGQGPKLLIQFQNNGVVDDSQLPKDRFSAERLKGVDSTLKIQPAKLEDSAVYLCASSDRDRQQYFGPGTRLTVL.

The chain joins TRBV2 to TRBJ2-3, with a possible D match to TRBD2 (6 bases). CDR3 length: 11 amino acids. Germline CDR1 reads SNHLY; CDR2 reads FYNNEI. V was shortened by 4 bases and J by 11 bases, with 10 bases between the two germline ends. This CDR3 reads CASSGDSWQYF. CDR3 in DNA: TGTGCCAGCAGTGGGGACTCCTGGCAGTATTTT.

On this clonotype itself: This may stem from a read error, because a much larger clone lies one nucleotide away. This rearrangement joins TRBV19 to TRBJ1-1, with TRBD1 as a possible D gene (5 bases). V dropped 1 base and J dropped 2 bases, with 8 bases sitting between them. The CDR3 is 14 amino acids. The germline V gene has CDR1 LNHDA and CDR2 SQIVND (reference sequence). DNA of the CDR3: TGTGCCAGTAGTATAGGAGGGGTCAACACTGAAGCTTTCTTT. Translation: CASSIGGVNTEAFF. Full variable domain (remainder filled in from reference TRBV19 and TRBJ1-1): DGGITQSPKYLFRKEGQNVTLSCEQNLNHDAMYWYRQDPGQGLRLIYYSQIVNDFQKGDIAEGYSVSREKKESFPLTVTSAQKNPTAFYLCASSIGGVNTEAFFGQGTRLTVV.

This clonotype was observed a few times. This rearrangement joins TRBV19 to TRBJ2-3; 11 bases are a match to TRBD2. Germline V lookup: CDR1 LNHDA, CDR2 SQIVND (reference sequence). The V segment lost 6 bases and the J segment 4 bases; nucleotides outside the gene matches: 9. CDR3 length equals 16 residues. CDR3 sequence reads: CASRPALAGGADTQYF. The CDR3 DNA sequence: TGTGCCAGTAGGCCGGCCCTAGCGGGAGGAGCAGATACGCAGTATTTT.

This clonotype was seen at least ten times. The CDR3 bases are TGTGCCAGCAGTGAAAAGGCCCGGGATAATTCACCCCTCCACTTT. Encoded protein: CASSEKARDNSPLHF. The J gene is TRBJ1-6, the V gene TRBV2; no reliable D call. The CDR3 is made up of 15 amino acids. Trimming removed 2 bases from V and 5 bases from J, with 10 bases in between. Per germline, CDR1 SNHLY and CDR2 FYNNEI.

This clonotype occurred many times. The chain is built from TRBV6-1 and TRBJ1-2; perhaps TRBD1 as D (6 bases). Germline CDR1 reads MNHNS; CDR2 reads SASEGT. This CDR3 has 12 amino acids. The V end lost 6 bases, the J end lost 10 bases, and 15 bases lay between the germline ends. The CDR3 nucleotides read TGTGCCAGCAGGAAACAGGGAATCGACTACACCTTC. This sequence encodes CASRKQGIDYTF.

This clonotype was counted at least ten times. V is TRBV27 and J is TRBJ1-2; no clear D. Germline V gene sequence: CDR1 MNHEY, CDR2 SMNVEV (reference sequence). The CDR3 covers 13 residues. Trimming stripped 5 bases from V and 4 bases from J, with 11 bases between. CDR3 region: CASSERMGYGYTF. Here the CDR3 DNA reads TGTGCCAGCAGTGAACGGATGGGCTATGGCTACACCTTC.

This clonotype has a count of ten or more. This chain links TRBV5-1 with TRBJ2-1; D not certain. CDR3 length: 15 residues. The V gene lost 2 bases and the J gene lost 4 bases, with 13 bases spanning the gap. Germline V lookup: CDR1 SGHRS, CDR2 YFSETQ. Here the CDR3 DNA reads TGCGCCAGCAGCTTACGAGGAACAGAGTACAATGAGCAGTTCTTC. Its protein product is CASSLRGTEYNEQFF.

The chain carries TRBV6-1 and TRBJ2-7, with D perhaps matching TRBD1 (6 bases). The CDR3 covers 13 residues. V dropped 6 bases and J dropped 3 bases, with 12 bases sitting between them. Per the germline V gene, CDR1 is MNHNS and CDR2 is SASEGT. The DNA of the CDR3 is TGTGCCAGCAGCCGCAGGGGATACTACGAGCAGTACTTC. Translating it yields CASSRRGYYEQYF.

This clonotype was seen ten or more times. The chain links TRBV27 to TRBJ1-1; the D is unclear. V was pared by 0 bases and J by 5 bases, with 13 bases between. CDR1 is MNHEY and CDR2 is SMNVEV in the germline V gene (reference sequence). This CDR3 spans 15 amino acids. The CDR3 sequence: CASSLSVRPGTEAFF. The CDR3 bases are TGTGCCAGCAGTTTATCGGTTCGGCCGGGGACTGAAGCTTTCTTT.

This clonotype was observed a handful of times. The chain joins TRBV4-1 to TRBJ2-1; 11 bases fit TRBD1. With 4 bases clipped from V and 6 bases from J, the junction kept 5 bases outside the gene matches. The CDR3 consists of 15 residues. Germline CDR1 is MGHRA and CDR2 is YSYEKL. In DNA form, the CDR3 reads TGCGCCAGCAGCCCCGGACAGGGGGCCTCCAATGAGCAGTTCTTC. This translates into CASSPGQGASNEQFF.

The chain is built from TRBV20-1 and TRBJ1-1; D gene unclear. CDR3 size: 13 residues. V gave up 2 bases and J gave up 4 bases, with 11 bases separating them. Germline lookup yields CDR1 DFQATT and CDR2 SNEGSKA (reference sequence). CDR3 loop: CSARRREVTEAFF. The CDR3 coding sequence is TGCAGTGCTAGACGACGGGAAGTCACTGAAGCTTTCTTT.

The sample holds a few counts of this clonotype. J is TRBJ2-1 and V is TRBV15; no firm D call. Germline V gene data show CDR1 as LNHNV and CDR2 as YYDKDF (reference sequence). The V end was cut by 1 base, the J end by 0 bases, with 7 bases between. The CDR3 consists of 15 residues. This CDR3 is CATSRGRSSYNEQFF. The CDR3 DNA reads TGTGCCACCAGCAGAGGAAGGAGCTCCTACAATGAGCAGTTCTTC.

This clonotype was found many times. The J gene is TRBJ2-1, the V gene TRBV6-1, with TRBD2 matching 7 bases. CDR1 MNHNS and CDR2 SASEGT come from the germline V gene. V shed 8 bases and J 6 bases; nucleotides not matched to a gene: 13. CDR3 size: 15 residues. The CDR3: CASRGDPRFGNEQFF. CDR3 coding DNA: TGTGCCAGCCGGGGGGACCCCCGCTTTGGCAATGAGCAGTTCTTC.

This clonotype was counted many times. This sequence joins TRBV27 and TRBJ2-2; 7 bases line up with TRBD2. Germline lookup yields CDR1 MNHEY and CDR2 SMNVEV (reference sequence). Trimming took 1 base from V and 7 from J; bases not matched to a gene: 3. The CDR3 spans 14 residues. The CDR3 DNA follows: TGTGCCAGCAGTTTATTCGCTAGCGGCGGGGAGCTGTTTTTT. The encoded protein is CASSLFASGGELFF.

This clonotype showed up many times. This sequence joins TRBV3-1 and TRBJ2-5, with D maybe TRBD2 (6 bases). Germline CDR1 is LGHDT and CDR2 is YNNKEL (reference sequence). The ends were cut back, 2 bases at V and 5 bases at J, with 24 bases in the middle. The CDR3 totals 18 residues. DNA for the CDR3: TGTGCCAGCAGCCAACGAACCCCATCGACGGCGGGGTGGGAGACCCAGTACTTC. Translating gives CASSQRTPSTAGWETQYF.

This chain connects TRBV2 to TRBJ2-3; 12 bases match TRBD2. The CDR3 is 15 residues long. Germline CDR1 is SNHLY and CDR2 is FYNNEI. Trimming cost V 6 bases and J 7 bases; bases outside gene matches: 8. The CDR3 protein is CASRTSGSHQYTQYF. The CDR3 DNA reads TGTGCCAGCAGGACTAGCGGGAGCCATCAGTATACGCAGTATTTT.

This clonotype was counted ten times or more. The chain uses TRBV3-1 and TRBJ1-1; 7 bases map to TRBD1. Trimming took 1 base from V and 0 from J; bases not matched to a gene: 2. The CDR3 extends over 15 amino acids. Germline CDR1 and CDR2: LGHDT and YNNKEL (reference sequence). The CDR3 DNA sequence: TGTGCCAGCAGCCAAGGAACAGGGGTGAACACTGAAGCTTTCTTT. Amino acids: CASSQGTGVNTEAFF.

This clonotype was detected many times. The chain is built from TRBV4-1 and TRBJ2-5, with D perhaps TRBD1 or TRBD2 (6 bases each). V was clipped by 1 base and J by 5 bases, with 20 bases between them. From germline, CDR1 is MGHRA and CDR2 YSYEKL. The CDR3 loop spans 17 amino acids. DNA of the CDR3: TGCGCCAGCAGCCAAGGGTGGGCTGCTACGGGGGCTGAGACCCAGTACTTC. Its protein product is CASSQGWAATGAETQYF.